The 10 T cell receptor beta chains reported below all come from one sample, sequenced in a study of cytomegalovirus exposure and HLA in healthy donors. It was with 60 Vbeta and 13 Jbeta primers that the PCR ran. TCRdb keeps only in-frame clones here, not all; method: immunoSEQ multiplex PCR. The sample holds around 31,000 clones. Source material: PBMCs. The receptors shown here come from a female donor in good health and CMV-seronegative.

V and J are TRBV29-1 and TRBJ1-2, with D perhaps TRBD1 (5 bases). Germline-derived CDR1 and CDR2 are SQVTM and ANQGSEA. V lost 7 bases to trimming and J lost 2 bases, with 20 bases between them. The CDR3 consists of 15 residues. DNA for the CDR3: TGCAGCGCCCACTCAGCGGGCAGGGAAAACTATGGCTACACCTTC. It yields the protein CSAHSAGRENYGYTF.

This chain uses TRBV6-5 with TRBJ2-7; TRBD2 is a possible D gene (5 bases). The CDR3 sequence is 15 residues long. The germline gives CDR1 MNHEY, CDR2 SVGAGI. V was shortened by 5 bases and J by 2 bases, with 16 bases between the two germline ends. The CDR3 region has the DNA TGTGCCAGCAGTCCCCGGACGGGGAGCGCCTACGAGCAGTACTTC. Its protein is CASSPRTGSAYEQYF.

The J gene is TRBJ1-1, the V gene TRBV13, with D hard to call. Trimming removed 3 bases from V and 11 bases from J, with 16 bases in between. Germline loops: CDR1 PRHDT, CDR2 FYEKMQ (reference sequence). The CDR3 runs to 13 residues. CDR3 nucleotide sequence: TGTGCCAGCAGCTTCCAGGAGGGCCGTGGGGCTTTCTTT. Its protein product is CASSFQEGRGAFF.

The CDR3 is CASSLALWRGGADTQYF. CDR3 sequence (DNA): TGTGCCAGCAGCTTAGCACTTTGGCGGGGGGGCGCAGATACGCAGTATTTT. V usage is TRBV11-3 and J usage is TRBJ2-3, with TRBD2 matching 9 bases. The germline V gene encodes CDR1 SGHNT and CDR2 YENEEA. J was trimmed by 4 bases and V by 1 base; bases with no gene match: 9. This CDR3 spans 17 amino acids.

The V call is TRBV27, the J call TRBJ1-4; maybe TRBD1 (5 bases). The V and J ends lost 6 bases and 4 bases respectively, with 12 bases between them. The CDR3 length is 14 residues. The germline CDR1 and CDR2 sequences are MNHEY and SMNVEV (reference sequence). The CDR3 DNA reads TGTGCCAGCAGGCCCAGGGCCAATAATGAAAAACTGTTTTTT. This translates into CASRPRANNEKLFF.

The chain combines TRBV5-5 with TRBJ1-1; 8 nucleotides match TRBD1. The CDR3 is made up of 15 amino acids. From germline, CDR1 is SGHKS and CDR2 YYEKEE (reference sequence). The ends lost 4 bases at V and 3 bases at J; junction bases unmatched: 8. DNA of the CDR3: TGTGCCAGCAGCCCCCAGACAGGGGTGGACACTGAAGCTTTCTTT. It specifies CASSPQTGVDTEAFF.

This chain joins TRBV4-3 and TRBJ2-7; 9 bases agree with TRBD1. Germline loops: CDR1 LGHNA, CDR2 YSLEER. V shed 1 base and J 5 bases; nucleotides not matched to a gene: 9. The CDR3 totals 16 residues. As DNA, the CDR3 is TGCGCCAGCAGCCAAGGCGTCGGACAGGGGATTCACGAGCAGTACTTC. Translating it yields CASSQGVGQGIHEQYF.

The genes are TRBV28 and TRBJ1-2; D perhaps matches TRBD1 (5 bases). Trimming left V 7 bases short and J 8 bases short, with 14 bases between. The CDR3 extends over 12 amino acids. CDR1 MDHEN and CDR2 SYDVKM come from the germline V gene. CDR3 loop: CASTLGGGGYTF. The CDR3 coding sequence is TGTGCCAGCACCCTTGGGGGGGGAGGCTACACCTTC.

The rearrangement uses TRBV5-1 and TRBJ1-1, with D unresolved. From germline, CDR1 is SGHRS and CDR2 YFSETQ. Trimming removed 2 bases from V and 7 bases from J, with 9 bases in between. CDR3 length: 12 amino acids. The CDR3 coding sequence is TGCGCCAGCAGCTTAGGCGGGATTGAAGCTTTCTTT. Protein: CASSLGGIEAFF.

This chain uses TRBV4-1 with TRBJ1-1; D might be TRBD1 (6 bases). Trimming stripped 4 bases from V and 0 bases from J, with 15 bases between. The CDR3 loop spans 16 amino acids. Germline CDR1 and CDR2: MGHRA and YSYEKL. The CDR3 coding sequence is TGCGCCAGCAGCCCTTTACAGGGCCCTTTGAACACTGAAGCTTTCTTT. Encoded protein: CASSPLQGPLNTEAFF.